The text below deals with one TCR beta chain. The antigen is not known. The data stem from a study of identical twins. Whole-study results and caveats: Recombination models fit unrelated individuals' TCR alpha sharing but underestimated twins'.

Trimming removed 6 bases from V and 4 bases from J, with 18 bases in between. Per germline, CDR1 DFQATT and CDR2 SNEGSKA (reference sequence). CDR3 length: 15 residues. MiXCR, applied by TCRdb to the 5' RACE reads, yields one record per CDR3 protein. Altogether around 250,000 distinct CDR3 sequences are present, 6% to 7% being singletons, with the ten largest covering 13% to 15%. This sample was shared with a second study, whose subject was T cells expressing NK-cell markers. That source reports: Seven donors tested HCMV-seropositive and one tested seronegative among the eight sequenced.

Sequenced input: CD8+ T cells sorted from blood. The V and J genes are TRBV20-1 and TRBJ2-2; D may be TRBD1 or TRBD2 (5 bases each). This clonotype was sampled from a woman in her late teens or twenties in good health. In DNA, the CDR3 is TGCAGTGCCGTCGATGGGGGTGTGGGCACCGGGGAGCTGTTTTTT. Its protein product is CSAVDGGVGTGELFF.